This TCR beta chain was identified in a study of radiotherapy plus CTLA-4 blockade in lung cancer (dated by TCRdb to 2016 to 2018). For context, the study as a whole: Among enrolled patients, 18% had an objective response and 25% to 35% reached disease control.

The investigation overall reported the following: The strongest predictors of response were reported to be early dynamic shifts in blood T cell clones along with a rise in serum interferon-beta following radiation. After treatment with radiotherapy and ipilimumab, TCR clones that came from tumors expanded in the peripheral blood.

Focal radiation therapy combined with CTLA-4 blockade (ipilimumab) was tested in patients with chemo-refractory metastatic non-small-cell lung cancer. Receptors were amplified or captured by the immunoSEQ multiplex PCR assay. The source is immuneACCESS, and TCRdb retained only in-frame sequences with V and J called. Part of the clones is not carried over; for the studies checked, unresolved V genes explain less than half of this, and the remainder is unexplained. Present in this sample are about 81,000 clones, about two thirds of which were seen just once. About 14% of the sample comes from the top ten. Sequences SGHKS (CDR1) and YYEKEE (CDR2) are obtained from the germline V gene (reference sequence). The junction shows trimming of 3 bases on V and 3 bases on J, and the gene matches do not reach 5 bases of it. The CDR3 runs 15 residues from the cysteine to the phenylalanine. Left in the record is the CDR3 DNA by itself, 45 bases read in frame from the first base.

About this clone: Its antigen specificity is not known. Base qualities are not at hand, and no much larger clone is one base apart.

The receptor was isolated from a human donor with non-small cell lung cancer that progressed on radiotherapy plus ipilimumab. This chain is built from TRBV5-5 and TRBJ1-1; 10 junctional bases match TRBD1. The material was peripheral blood, obtained from a patient treated with radiotherapy plus ipilimumab. Read as DNA, the sequence is TGTGCCAGCAGCTCCGACAGGGGGCGGCACACTGAAGCTTTCTTT. Translated, this is CASSSDRGRHTEAFF.